The 12 T cell receptor beta chains below were found in one sample sequenced in a study of blood T cell repertoires in COVID-19. Here immunoSEQ multiplex PCR was the method, and the copy in TCRdb shows in-frame clones only, minus some. The data hold a few hundred thousand clones, with roughly nine tenths observed a single time. Sequencing used PBMCs or T cells enriched from blood (not recorded which). The source of these receptors is a woman between 25 and 40 years old who had recovered from COVID-19.

The gene calls are TRBV3-1 (or the pseudogene TRBV3-2) and TRBJ1-1; D unresolved. The germline gives CDR1 LGHDT, CDR2 YNNKEL (reference sequence). The length of the CDR3 is 13 residues. The V end was cut by 1 base, the J end by 1 base, with 4 bases between. This chain's CDR3 is CASSQGRNTEAFF. The CDR3, as DNA: TGTGCCAGCAGCCAAGGCAGGAACACTGAAGCTTTCTTT.

This CDR3 is CASSPPGQGAKSSGANVLTF. Here the CDR3 DNA reads TGTGCCAGCAGCCCTCCGGGACAGGGGGCTAAGAGCTCTGGGGCCAACGTCCTGACTTTC. This rearrangement joins TRBV5-4 to TRBJ2-6, with 12 bases fitting TRBD1. The germline V gene has CDR1 SGHNT and CDR2 YYREEE (reference sequence). The CDR3 has 20 residues. V trimming: 4 bases; J trimming: 0 bases; junction bases outside the gene matches: 11.

The V call is TRBV10-3, the J call TRBJ2-7; 8 nucleotides agree with TRBD1. V was pared by 4 bases and J by 2 bases, with 10 bases of the junction left unmatched. Per germline, CDR1 ENHRY and CDR2 SYGVKD. The CDR3 runs 16 residues. CDR3 in amino acids: CAISGDQTGVPYEQYF. The CDR3, as DNA: TGTGCCATCAGTGGGGATCAGACAGGGGTCCCCTACGAGCAGTACTTC.

As for this clone: Other nucleotide sequences from this sample produce the same CDR3. V gene TRBV10-3 combines with J gene TRBJ2-5, with a weak D call TRBD2 (6 bases). Germline assignment: CDR1 ENHRY and CDR2 SYGVKD. The CDR3 is made up of 12 amino acids. V lost 2 bases and J 5 bases, leaving 6 bases between the germline ends. CDR3 loop: CAISEGGETQYF. CDR3 sequence (DNA): TGTGCCATCAGTGAGGGGGGGGAGACCCAGTACTTC.

The chain couples TRBV6-1 to TRBJ1-2, with 9 bases matching TRBD1. Germline CDR1 and CDR2: MNHNS and SASEGT. The length of the CDR3 is 14 residues. After removal of 3 bases from V and 7 bases from J, the junction contained 6 bases not matched to a gene. CDR3 loop: CASSERRDRAGYTF. In DNA form, the CDR3 reads TGTGCCAGCAGTGAGAGAAGGGACAGGGCTGGCTACACCTTC.

The CDR3: CASSYPGSRETQYF. The CDR3 bases are TGTGCCAGCAGCTACCCCGGGTCAAGAGAGACCCAGTACTTC. The chain is built from TRBV7-9 and TRBJ2-5, with D hard to call. V lost 4 bases and J lost 4, with 13 bases in between. The CDR3 is 14 amino acids. Germline values: CDR1 SEHNR, CDR2 FQNEAQ (reference sequence).

V usage is TRBV10-3 and J usage is TRBJ2-1; D gene unclear. V dropped 11 bases and J dropped 9 bases, with 14 bases sitting between them. The CDR3 runs to 11 residues. Germline V CDR1 and CDR2: ENHRY, SYGVKD. The CDR3 spells CAAGFGSEQFF. The CDR3 DNA is TGTGCCGCCGGGTTTGGAAGTGAGCAGTTCTTC.

The chain uses TRBV4-3 and TRBJ1-3, with D unresolved. The CDR3 loop spans 16 amino acids. Germline lookup yields CDR1 LGHNA and CDR2 YSLEER. The V and J ends lost 2 bases and 0 bases respectively, with 11 bases between them. DNA of the CDR3: TGCGCCAGCAGCCAAACCTTCTCGGGCTCTGGAAACACCATATATTTT. As protein: CASSQTFSGSGNTIYF.

The chain uses TRBV3-1 (or the pseudogene TRBV3-2) and TRBJ1-5; tentatively, D is TRBD1 (6 bases). This CDR3 is built from 13 residues. V gave up 8 bases and J gave up 5 bases, with 13 bases separating them. Germline V gene data show CDR1 as LGHDT and CDR2 as YNNKEL (reference sequence). The CDR3 nucleotides are TGTGCCAGCGCCGGGGGGCACGATCAGCCCCAGCATTTT. Translating it yields CASAGGHDQPQHF.

The V gene is TRBV9, the J gene TRBJ1-2, with 9 bases lining up with TRBD1. This CDR3 spans 16 amino acids. The V gene end was trimmed by 3 bases and the J gene end by 4 bases; junction bases not matched to a gene: 10. CDR1 and CDR2 from the germline V gene are SGDLS and YYNGEE. The CDR3 DNA reads TGTGCCAGCAGCGGGATGCGGACAGGGGAGGGCTATGGCTACACCTTC. Protein sequence: CASSGMRTGEGYGYTF.

The gene calls are TRBV6-4 and TRBJ2-5; TRBD1 might be the D (5 bases). Germline V gene data show CDR1 as MRHNA and CDR2 as SNTAGT. The CDR3 totals 13 residues. The V end lost 6 bases, the J end lost 4 bases, and 12 bases lay between the germline ends. CDR3 nucleotides: TGTGCCAGCAGGCAGGGATCTAGAGAGACCCAGTACTTC. Protein: CASRQGSRETQYF.

The chain carries TRBV30 and TRBJ1-5, with a weak D call TRBD1 (6 bases). Germline assignment: CDR1 GTSNPN and CDR2 SVGIG (reference sequence). The CDR3 spans 13 residues. V was clipped by 3 bases and J by 5 bases, with 11 bases between them. In DNA form, the CDR3 reads TGTGCCTGGAGCTTGGGGGCCGATCAGCCCCAGCATTTT. Amino acids: CAWSLGADQPQHF.